A selection of T cell receptor beta chains follows, all from one sample in a study of beta chain features in type 1 diabetes. The assay was immunoSEQ multiplex PCR, and TCRdb's table has in-frame clones only and misses some. The data contain 280,000 or so clones, roughly 15% of them seen just once; the ten biggest clones take up roughly 0.015%. The sequencing sample was made of naive CD4+ T cells from blood. The origin of the receptors is a young man with type 1 diabetes. The CDR3 runs from the conserved cysteine through the conserved F or W.

TRBV10-3	TRBJ1-1	CAISGRGLNTEAFF
TRBV7-6	TRBJ2-5	CASSATGFDQETQYF
TRBV6-5	TRBJ2-3	CASSYTSGGQNTQYF
TRBV18	TRBJ2-1	CASSPPLQHNEQFF
TRBV5-4	TRBJ2-5	CASSSGQGDPRRLRTQYF
TRBV28	TRBJ1-3	CASRLRGGASGNTIYF
TRBV10-3	TRBJ2-5	CAISESIIIGTEGTQYF
TRBV6-1	TRBJ2-1	CASSGTGGRGSYNEQFF
TRBV30	TRBJ2-1	CAWEPSAGSEQFF
TRBV23-1	TRBJ2-7	CASRSRAGTGDHEQYF
TRBV5-1	TRBJ2-5	CASSPGLAGGPSQETQYF
TRBV29-1	TRBJ2-7	CSVGTRLGYEQYF
TRBV10-3	TRBJ2-4	CAIKSQSAKNIQYF
TRBV7-2	TRBJ2-5	CASSLVRLQETQYF
TRBV30	TRBJ1-3	CAWKRGRGDGNTIYF
TRBV7-2	TRBJ2-7	CASSLKTGFGHEQYF
TRBV7-9	TRBJ1-6	CASSSLTGFNSPLHF
TRBV18	TRBJ2-7	CASSNGQGLSYEQYF
TRBV30	TRBJ1-1	CACWSGDTEAFF
TRBV5-1	TRBJ1-2	CASSLDRVNGYTF
TRBV9	TRBJ2-7	CASSVDGGGWGEQYF
TRBV27	TRBJ2-5	CASSFRWEGDQYF
TRBV7-8	TRBJ2-1	CASRLLADSYNEQFF
TRBV4-1	TRBJ1-1	CASSRVPSRGEVTEAFF